A single sample gave rise to the 28 T cell receptor beta chains below, sequenced in a study of tissue T cells after allogeneic stem cell transplantation. Only in-frame clones appear in the TCRdb table, and some are missing; sequencing was by immunoSEQ multiplex PCR. Of 600 or so clones listed, about 86% were seen once; the top ten hold more than 9%. The sample in question was duodenal tissue, obtained at autopsy. These receptors all come from a male patient aged 35-69 years with steroid-refractory graft-versus-host disease after an allogeneic stem cell transplant. Some T cells here may be from the graft donor.

The chain couples TRBV7-9 to TRBJ2-3; perhaps TRBD2 as D (6 bases). Germline lookup yields CDR1 SEHNR and CDR2 FQNEAQ (reference sequence). V lost 4 bases to trimming and J lost 0 bases, with 11 bases between them. The CDR3 totals 15 residues. The CDR3, as DNA: TGTGCCAGCAGCTGGGCGGGAACCAGCACAGATACGCAGTATTTT. Its protein is CASSWAGTSTDTQYF.

The V gene is TRBV7-2, the J gene TRBJ2-7, with TRBD1 matching over 7 bases. This CDR3 contains 14 residues. The trim removed 5 bases at V and 0 bases at J, leaving 4 bases unmatched. Per the germline V gene, CDR1 is SGHTA and CDR2 is FQGNSA. CDR3 residues: CASSPDRVSYEQYF. CDR3 DNA sequence: TGTGCCAGCAGCCCTGACAGGGTCTCCTACGAGCAGTACTTC.

In regard to this clone: Given the absence of the conserved phenylalanine or tryptophan at the CDR3 end, a read error is likely. No DNA is shown, since the ends of the CDR3 on it are uncertain; the CDR3 is the one TCRdb lists. The V call is TRBV6-4, the J call TRBJ1-5. Ends included, the CDR3 has 10 residues. Germline CDR1 is MRHNA and CDR2 is SNTAGT. This CDR3 is CASTVGFGLR.

A note on this clone: Other DNA sequences from this sample encode an identical CDR3 as well. The chain links TRBV9 to TRBJ2-7; D remains ambiguous. Germline CDR1 is SGDLS and CDR2 is YYNGEE. Trimming cost V 0 bases and J 0 bases, with 10 bases left between them. CDR3 length equals 15 residues. DNA of the CDR3: TGTGCCAGCAGCGTAGGAGGTGAGAGCTCCTACGAGCAGTACTTC. This sequence encodes CASSVGGESSYEQYF.

V usage is TRBV30 and J usage is TRBJ2-7, with D tentatively TRBD1 (5 bases). V was pared by 0 bases and J by 2 bases, with 11 bases between. Per germline, CDR1 GTSNPN and CDR2 SVGIG (reference sequence). The CDR3 consists of 14 residues. Here the CDR3 DNA reads TGTGCCTGGAGTGTAGGGGCGCTTCCCTACGAGCAGTACTTC. It translates to CAWSVGALPYEQYF.

The CDR3 spells CASSSGTSASYEQYF. CDR3 DNA: TGTGCCAGCAGCAGCGGGACTAGCGCCTCCTACGAGCAGTACTTC. The gene calls are TRBV7-8 and TRBJ2-7, with TRBD2 identical over 10 bases. The CDR3 is 15 residues long. The junction had 4 bases not matched to a gene; V was cut back by 5 bases and J by 0 bases. Per the germline V gene, CDR1 is SGHVS and CDR2 is FQNEAQ. The whole variable domain, filled in from reference TRBV7-8 and TRBJ2-7, reads GAGVSQSPRYKVAKRGQDVALRCDPISGHVSLFWYQQALGQGPEFLTYFQNEAQLDKSGLPSDRFFAERPEGSVSTLKIQRTQQEDSAVYLCASSSGTSASYEQYFGPGTRLTVT.

The genes are TRBV6-5 and TRBJ2-1; 8 nucleotides align to TRBD2. This CDR3 comprises 15 residues. CDR1 and CDR2 from the germline V gene are MNHEY and SVGAGI. Trimming at V came to 2 bases and at J to 7 bases, leaving 7 bases not matched to a gene. As DNA, the CDR3 is TGTGCCAGCAGTTACGGGGCGGGGGGTTCGAATGAGCAGTTCTTC. Its protein is CASSYGAGGSNEQFF.

V is TRBV11-2 and J is TRBJ2-1; no reliable D call. Germline CDR1 is SGHAT and CDR2 is FQNNGV. V was shortened by 0 bases and J by 7 bases, with 7 bases between the two germline ends. The CDR3 spans 13 residues. The CDR3: CASSLDVGNEQFF. As DNA, the CDR3 is TGTGCCAGCAGCTTAGATGTCGGGAATGAGCAGTTCTTC.

The gene calls are TRBV2 and TRBJ2-2, with D hard to call. V was clipped by 4 bases and J by 4 bases, with 10 bases between them. The CDR3 runs 14 residues. The germline gives CDR1 SNHLY, CDR2 FYNNEI. As DNA, the CDR3 is TGTGCCAGCAGTGTATTAGGGTCCACCGGGGAGCTGTTTTTT. This codes for CASSVLGSTGELFF. Variable domain in full (rest from reference TRBV2 and TRBJ2-2): EPEVTQTPSHQVTQMGQEVILRCVPISNHLYFYWYRQILGQKVEFLVSFYNNEISEKSEIFDDQFSVERPDGSNFTLKIRSTKLEDSAMYFCASSVLGSTGELFFGEGSRLTVL.

The chain is built from TRBV19 and TRBJ2-7; D is undetermined. Germline V gene lookup returns CDR1 LNHDA and CDR2 SQIVND (reference sequence). V was pared by 5 bases and J by 0 bases, with 11 bases between. The CDR3 consists of 14 residues. This chain's CDR3 is CASSSRVPSYEQYF. In DNA form, the CDR3 reads TGTGCCAGTAGTTCACGGGTTCCCTCCTACGAGCAGTACTTC. The full variable domain, completed using reference TRBV19 and TRBJ2-7, is DGGITQSPKYLFRKEGQNVTLSCEQNLNHDAMYWYRQDPGQGLRLIYYSQIVNDFQKGDIAEGYSVSREKKESFPLTVTSAQKNPTAFYLCASSSRVPSYEQYFGPGTRLTVT.

V gene TRBV2 combines with J gene TRBJ2-3; no firm D call. CDR1 is SNHLY and CDR2 is FYNNEI in the germline V gene. Trimming stripped 0 bases from V and 1 base from J, with 8 bases between. This CDR3 has 15 residues. The CDR3 here is CASSEASDGTDTQYF. The CDR3 coding sequence is TGTGCCAGCAGTGAAGCGAGCGACGGCACAGATACGCAGTATTTT.

The chain uses TRBV5-8 and TRBJ2-7; D is uncertain. The CDR3 length is 14 residues. Germline V gene data show CDR1 as SGHTS and CDR2 as YDEGEE. Trimming removed 0 bases from V and 2 bases from J, with 9 bases in between. CDR3 sequence: CASSLGRVPYEQYF. The CDR3 region has the DNA TGTGCCAGCAGCTTGGGACGGGTTCCCTACGAGCAGTACTTC.

The chain employs TRBV7-9 and TRBJ1-5; TRBD1 might be the D (5 bases). This CDR3 comprises 15 residues. V was clipped by 1 base and J by 1 base, with 8 bases between them. Germline lookup yields CDR1 SEHNR and CDR2 FQNEAQ (reference sequence). CDR3 residues: CASSLGGGSNQPQHF. Here the CDR3 DNA reads TGTGCCAGCAGCTTAGGGGGGGGAAGCAATCAGCCCCAGCATTTT. Full variable domain (missing parts from reference TRBV7-9 and TRBJ1-5): DTGVSQNPRHKITKRGQNVTFRCDPISEHNRLYWYRQTLGQGPEFLTYFQNEAQLEKSRLLSDRFSAERPKGSFSTLEIQRTEQGDSAMYLCASSLGGGSNQPQHFGDGTRLSIL.

This clone was observed a few times. This chain joins TRBV11-2 and TRBJ2-1, with D hard to call. V was cut by 2 bases and J by 8 bases, with 10 bases left in between. Germline CDR1 and CDR2: SGHAT and FQNNGV. CDR3 length: 13 residues. The CDR3 DNA reads as TGTGCCAGCAGCTTAAAAGGGTTGGATGAGCAGTTCTTC. Amino acids: CASSLKGLDEQFF.

Points on this clone: One junction end disagrees with the germline gene, perhaps due to a read error. The rearrangement uses TRBV6-2 or TRBV6-3 and TRBJ2-5, with 11 bases that match TRBD2. This CDR3 has 19 residues. Germline loops: CDR1 MNHEY, CDR2 SVGEGT. The CDR3 DNA sequence: TGTGCCAGCACTTACCCCACTAGCGGGGGCCCTACCAACCAAGAGACCCAGTACTTC. Translated, it gives CASTYPTSGGPTNQETQYF.

This clone showed up just a few times. This chain uses TRBV7-9 with TRBJ1-5, with D perhaps matching TRBD1 (6 bases). Germline V lookup: CDR1 SEHNR, CDR2 FQNEAQ (reference sequence). The CDR3 spans 15 residues. The ends were cut back, 1 base at V and 7 bases at J, with 14 bases in the middle. The CDR3, as DNA: TGTGCCAGCAGCTTAGATGGGGGGGCGCACCAGCCCCAGCATTTT. Protein product: CASSLDGGAHQPQHF.

CDR3 sequence: CASSFGTESGYTF. CDR3 DNA: TGTGCCAGCAGCTTCGGGACGGAGAGTGGCTACACCTTC. The chain uses TRBV11-2 and TRBJ1-2, with D perhaps matching TRBD1 (5 bases). Per germline, CDR1 SGHAT and CDR2 FQNNGV. Trimming pared 3 bases from V and 7 bases from J, leaving 12 bases between. The CDR3 contains 13 residues. Complete variable domain (other parts from reference TRBV11-2 and TRBJ1-2): EAGVAQSPRYKIIEKRQSVAFWCNPISGHATLYWYQQILGQGPKLLIQFQNNGVVDDSQLPKDRFSAERLKGVDSTLKIQPAKLEDSAVYLCASSFGTESGYTFGSGTRLTVV.

The sample holds one count of this clone. The chain carries TRBV24-1 and TRBJ2-7; D unclear. CDR1 KGHDR and CDR2 SFDVKD come from the germline V gene. The CDR3 runs to 16 residues. The ends were cut back, 1 base at V and 2 bases at J, with 14 bases in the middle. CDR3 DNA: TGTGCCACCAGTGATTTTAGTAGAGAACAGACCTACGAGCAGTACTTC. It encodes CATSDFSREQTYEQYF.

J is TRBJ2-7 and V is TRBV4-3; weak D call: TRBD2 (6 bases). Germline values: CDR1 LGHNA, CDR2 YSLEER. The CDR3 has 13 amino acids. Trimming pared 0 bases from V and 4 bases from J, leaving 7 bases between. Here the CDR3 reads CASSQDGGYEQYF. The CDR3 nucleotides read TGCGCCAGCAGCCAAGATGGAGGGTACGAGCAGTACTTC.

The V and J genes are TRBV10-3 and TRBJ1-2; 8 nucleotides align to TRBD1. Germline CDR1 and CDR2: ENHRY and SYGVKD. This CDR3 comprises 19 residues. After removal of 6 bases from V and 0 bases from J, the junction contained 18 bases not matched to a gene. The CDR3 coding sequence is TGTGCCATCAGGCCTTTGGGACAGGACCTAACTACGGCTAACTATGGCTACACCTTC. Its protein is CAIRPLGQDLTTANYGYTF.

This sequence joins TRBV7-8 and TRBJ1-4, with a weak D call TRBD1 (6 bases). The germline gives CDR1 SGHVS, CDR2 FQNEAQ. There are 13 residues in the CDR3. V lost 4 bases, J lost 7 bases, and 10 bases lay in between. The CDR3 DNA is TGTGCCAGCAGCTCTCACAGGGTTGAAAAACTGTTTTTT. Translation: CASSSHRVEKLFF.

Regarding this clone: One end of the junction fails to match germline, which may point to a read error. The rearrangement joins TRBV7-3 to TRBJ2-5, with D tentatively TRBD2 (6 bases). CDR1 SGHTA and CDR2 FQGTGA come from the germline V gene. The CDR3 is 15 amino acids. CDR3 sequence reads: CASSLTPGLQETQYF. CDR3 bases: TGTGCCAGCAGCCTAACCCCGGGACTTCAAGAGACCCAGTACTTC. Together with reference TRBV7-3 and TRBJ2-5, the CDR3 gives the full variable domain: GAGVSQTPSNKVTEKGKYVELRCDPISGHTALYWYRQSLGQGPEFLIYFQGTGAADDSGLPNDRFFAVRPEGSVSTLKIQRTERGDSAVYLCASSLTPGLQETQYFGPGTRLLVL.

The genes are TRBV7-9 and TRBJ2-2; no definite D call. Per the germline V gene, CDR1 is SEHNR and CDR2 is FQNEAQ (reference sequence). The CDR3 contains 16 residues. Trimming removed 5 bases from V and 3 bases from J, with 16 bases in between. The CDR3 bases are TGTGCCAGCAGCCCTCGTGAAGGGCGAGACACCGGGGAGCTGTTTTTT. It yields the protein CASSPREGRDTGELFF.

This CDR3 reads CASSLGPGSSYEQYF. CDR3 nucleotide sequence: TGTGCCAGCAGCTTAGGACCAGGGAGCTCCTACGAGCAGTACTTC. The chain has TRBV7-9 and TRBJ2-7; either TRBD1 or TRBD2 may fit D (5 bases each). V was cut by 1 base and J by 0 bases, with 10 bases left in between. Germline V gene data show CDR1 as SEHNR and CDR2 as FQNEAQ (reference sequence). There are 15 residues in the CDR3.

The V gene is TRBV9, the J gene TRBJ2-1; the D gene is possibly TRBD2 (6 bases). This CDR3 has 16 amino acids. The V and J ends lost 2 bases and 5 bases respectively, with 17 bases between them. Germline V CDR1 and CDR2: SGDLS, YYNGEE. The CDR3 protein is CASSVGSSVFDNEQFF. The CDR3 bases are TGTGCCAGCAGCGTTGGGTCTAGCGTCTTTGACAATGAGCAGTTCTTC. The full variable domain, completed using reference TRBV9 and TRBJ2-1, is DSGVTQTPKHLITATGQRVTLRCSPRSGDLSVYWYQQSLDQGLQFLIQYYNGEERAKGNILERFSAQQFPDLHSELNLSSLELGDSALYFCASSVGSSVFDNEQFFGPGTRLTVL.

This clone has only one observation. V usage is TRBV9 and J usage is TRBJ2-5; possible D gene TRBD2, 6 bases. Germline assignment: CDR1 SGDLS and CDR2 YYNGEE. The CDR3 contains 14 residues. V gave up 3 bases and J gave up 5 bases, with 14 bases separating them. CDR3 sequence: CASSAPWGEETQYF. DNA for the CDR3: TGTGCCAGCAGCGCCCCTTGGGGGGAGGAGACCCAGTACTTC.

V usage is TRBV30 and J usage is TRBJ1-2, with D hard to call. The CDR3 is made up of 14 amino acids. The V end was cut by 3 bases, the J end by 4 bases, with 15 bases between. Germline loops: CDR1 GTSNPN, CDR2 SVGIG (reference sequence). CDR3 nucleotide sequence: TGTGCCTGGAGCCCTCCCGGGAGCCCCTATGGCTACACCTTC. Translation gives CAWSPPGSPYGYTF.

As for this clone: The junction departs from the called germline gene at one end, perhaps through a read error. J is TRBJ2-3 and V is TRBV24-1; no clear D. CDR3 size: 11 residues. Germline assignment: CDR1 KGHDR and CDR2 SFDVKD. The CDR3 spells CATSDFEDARF. The CDR3 DNA sequence: TGTGCCACCAGTGATTTTGAGGACGCTCGGTTT.